This T cell receptor beta chain derives from a study of control samples from healthy donors and cancer patients. TCRdb's table, derived via immunoSEQ multiplex PCR, lists solely in-frame clones and lacks some. The sample yields 90,000 or so clones, 86% seen once. CDR1 is KGHDR, CDR2 SFDVKD, per germline. Trimming cost V 5 bases and J 4 bases; bases outside gene matches: 7. The CDR3 contains 15 residues. This chain joins TRBV24-1 and TRBJ2-3; 8 nucleotides line up with TRBD2. The sequence came from a woman aged 50 to 65 in good health. The sample consisted of blood. CDR3 coding DNA: TGTGCCACCAGTGCCCCGGGGGGGGGTGCAGATACGCAGTATTTT. It is translated as CATSAPGGGADTQYF.